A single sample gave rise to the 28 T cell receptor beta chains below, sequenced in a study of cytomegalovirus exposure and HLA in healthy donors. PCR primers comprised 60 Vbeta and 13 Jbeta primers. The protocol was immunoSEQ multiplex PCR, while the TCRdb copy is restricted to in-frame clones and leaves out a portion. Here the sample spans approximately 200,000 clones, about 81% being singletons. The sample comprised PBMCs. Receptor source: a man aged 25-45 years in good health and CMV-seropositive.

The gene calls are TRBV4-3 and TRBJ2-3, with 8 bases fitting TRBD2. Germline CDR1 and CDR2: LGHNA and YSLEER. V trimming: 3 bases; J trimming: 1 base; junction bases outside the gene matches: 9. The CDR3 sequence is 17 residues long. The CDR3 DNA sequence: TGCGCCAGCAGCCAGTCCTCGGCGGGAGGAGGCACAGATACGCAGTATTTT. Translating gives CASSQSSAGGGTDTQYF.

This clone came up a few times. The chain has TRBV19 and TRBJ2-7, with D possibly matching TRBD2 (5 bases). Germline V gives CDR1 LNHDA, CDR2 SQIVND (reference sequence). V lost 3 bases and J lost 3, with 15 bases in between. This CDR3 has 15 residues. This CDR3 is CASSISARGVYEQYF. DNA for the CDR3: TGTGCCAGTAGTATCTCCGCCCGGGGAGTCTACGAGCAGTACTTC.

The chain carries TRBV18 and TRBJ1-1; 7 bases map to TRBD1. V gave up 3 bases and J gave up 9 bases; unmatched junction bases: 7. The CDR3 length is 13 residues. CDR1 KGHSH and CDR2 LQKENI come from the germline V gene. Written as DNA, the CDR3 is TGTGCCAGCTCACCGAATCGGGACAGCCAAGCTTTCTTT. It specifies CASSPNRDSQAFF.

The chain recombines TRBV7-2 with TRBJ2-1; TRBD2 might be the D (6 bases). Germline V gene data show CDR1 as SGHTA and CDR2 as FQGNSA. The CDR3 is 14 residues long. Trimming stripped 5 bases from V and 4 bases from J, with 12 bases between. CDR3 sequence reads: CASSQDYSYNEQFF. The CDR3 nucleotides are TGTGCCAGCAGCCAGGACTACTCGTACAATGAGCAGTTCTTC.

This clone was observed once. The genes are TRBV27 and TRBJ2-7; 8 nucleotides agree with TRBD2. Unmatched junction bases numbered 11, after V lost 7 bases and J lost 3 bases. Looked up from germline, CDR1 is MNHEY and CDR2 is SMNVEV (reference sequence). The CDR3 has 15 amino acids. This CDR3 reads CASTPLAGGFYEQYF. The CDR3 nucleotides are TGTGCCAGCACCCCTCTTGCGGGAGGTTTCTACGAGCAGTACTTC.

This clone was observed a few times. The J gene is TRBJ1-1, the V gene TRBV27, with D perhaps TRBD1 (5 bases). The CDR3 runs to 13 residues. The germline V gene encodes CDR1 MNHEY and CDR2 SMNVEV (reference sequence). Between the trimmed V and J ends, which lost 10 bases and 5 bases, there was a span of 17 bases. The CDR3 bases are TGTGCCACCGGGGGGGGAGTGCGAACTGAAGCTTTCTTT. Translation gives CATGGGVRTEAFF.

In DNA form, the CDR3 reads TGTGCCAGCAGTTTACTTCCCCCAGGGCTAGCGGCTTACAATGAGCAGTTCTTC. It codes for CASSLLPPGLAAYNEQFF. The V call is TRBV27, the J call TRBJ2-1, with 7 bases that match TRBD2. Germline V CDR1 and CDR2: MNHEY, SMNVEV (reference sequence). The junction had 14 bases not matched to a gene; V was cut back by 2 bases and J by 4 bases. The CDR3 is 18 residues long.

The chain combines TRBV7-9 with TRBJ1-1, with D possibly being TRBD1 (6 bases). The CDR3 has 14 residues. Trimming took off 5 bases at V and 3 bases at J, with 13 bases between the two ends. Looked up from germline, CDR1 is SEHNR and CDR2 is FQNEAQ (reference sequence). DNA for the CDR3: TGTGCCAGCAGCAACAGGAACAGGGACACTGAAGCTTTCTTT. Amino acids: CASSNRNRDTEAFF. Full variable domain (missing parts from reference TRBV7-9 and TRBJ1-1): DTGVSQNPRHKITKRGQNVTFRCDPISEHNRLYWYRQTLGQGPEFLTYFQNEAQLEKSRLLSDRFSAERPKGSFSTLEIQRTEQGDSAMYLCASSNRNRDTEAFFGQGTRLTVV.

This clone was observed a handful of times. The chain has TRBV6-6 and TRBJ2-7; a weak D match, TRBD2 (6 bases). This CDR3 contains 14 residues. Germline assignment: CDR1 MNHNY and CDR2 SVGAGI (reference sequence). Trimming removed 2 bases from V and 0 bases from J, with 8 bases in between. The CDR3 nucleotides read TGTGCCAGCAGTTACGGGAGGAGCTCCTACGAGCAGTACTTC. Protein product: CASSYGRSSYEQYF.

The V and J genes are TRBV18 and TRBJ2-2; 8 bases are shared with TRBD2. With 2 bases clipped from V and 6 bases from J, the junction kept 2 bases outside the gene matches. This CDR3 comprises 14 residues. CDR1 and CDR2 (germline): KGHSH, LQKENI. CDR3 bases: TGTGCCAGCTCACCAGGACTAGCCGCCGGGGAGCTGTTTTTT. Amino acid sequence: CASSPGLAAGELFF.

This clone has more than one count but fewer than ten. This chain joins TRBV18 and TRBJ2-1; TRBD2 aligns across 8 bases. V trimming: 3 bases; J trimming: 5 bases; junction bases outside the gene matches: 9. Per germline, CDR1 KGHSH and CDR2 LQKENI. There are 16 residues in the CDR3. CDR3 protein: CASSPPGLGRNNEQFF. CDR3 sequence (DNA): TGTGCCAGCTCACCGCCGGGACTAGGGAGGAACAATGAGCAGTTCTTC.

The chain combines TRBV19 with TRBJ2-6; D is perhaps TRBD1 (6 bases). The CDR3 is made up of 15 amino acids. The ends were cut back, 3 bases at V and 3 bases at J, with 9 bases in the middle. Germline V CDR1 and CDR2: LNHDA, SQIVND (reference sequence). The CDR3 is CASSMGASGANVLTF. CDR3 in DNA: TGTGCCAGTAGTATGGGGGCGAGTGGGGCCAACGTCCTGACTTTC.

CDR3 DNA: TGCGCCAGCAGCCAAGCTGTAGGGGGAAGTACTGAAGCTTTCTTT. Translation: CASSQAVGGSTEAFF. V is TRBV4-3 and J is TRBJ1-1, with D possibly TRBD1 on 6 matching bases. Germline assignment: CDR1 LGHNA and CDR2 YSLEER. The CDR3 runs to 15 residues. V lost 1 base to trimming and J lost 5 bases, with 14 bases between them.

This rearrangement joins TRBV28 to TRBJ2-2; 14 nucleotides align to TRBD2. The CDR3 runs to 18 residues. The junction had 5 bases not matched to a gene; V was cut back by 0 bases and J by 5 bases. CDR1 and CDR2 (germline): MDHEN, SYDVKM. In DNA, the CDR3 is TGTGCCAGCAGTTTATGGGGACTAGCGGGAGAATGGACCGGGGAGCTGTTTTTT. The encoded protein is CASSLWGLAGEWTGELFF.

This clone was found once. The CDR3 nucleotides read TGTGCCATCAGGGTTAGTCTAGCGGGAGGGCCAGAGACCCAGTACTTC. This translates into CAIRVSLAGGPETQYF. The chain is built from TRBV10-3 and TRBJ2-5; 12 positions match TRBD2. J lost 4 bases, V lost 6 bases, and 9 bases had no gene match. The CDR3 is 16 residues long. Germline CDR1 is ENHRY and CDR2 is SYGVKD.

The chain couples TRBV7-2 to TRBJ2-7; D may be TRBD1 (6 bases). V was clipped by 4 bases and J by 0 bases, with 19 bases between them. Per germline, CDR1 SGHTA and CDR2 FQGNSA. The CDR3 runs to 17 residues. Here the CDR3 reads CASSSNPTGRRSYEQYF. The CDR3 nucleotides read TGTGCCAGCAGCTCCAACCCCACAGGGCGCCGCTCCTACGAGCAGTACTTC.

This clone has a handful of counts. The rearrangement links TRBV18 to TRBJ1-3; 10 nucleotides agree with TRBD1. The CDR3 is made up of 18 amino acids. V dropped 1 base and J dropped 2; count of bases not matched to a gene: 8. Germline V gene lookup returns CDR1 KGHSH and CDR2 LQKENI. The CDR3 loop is CASSPQKTGTGAGNTIYF. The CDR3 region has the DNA TGTGCCAGCTCACCACAGAAGACCGGGACAGGGGCTGGAAACACCATATATTTT.

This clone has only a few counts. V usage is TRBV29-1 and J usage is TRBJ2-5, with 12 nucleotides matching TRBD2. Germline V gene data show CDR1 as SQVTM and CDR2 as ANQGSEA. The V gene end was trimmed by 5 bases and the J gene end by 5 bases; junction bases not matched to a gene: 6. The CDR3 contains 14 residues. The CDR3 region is CSVNGLAGYETQYF. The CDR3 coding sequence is TGCAGCGTTAACGGACTAGCGGGATACGAGACCCAGTACTTC.

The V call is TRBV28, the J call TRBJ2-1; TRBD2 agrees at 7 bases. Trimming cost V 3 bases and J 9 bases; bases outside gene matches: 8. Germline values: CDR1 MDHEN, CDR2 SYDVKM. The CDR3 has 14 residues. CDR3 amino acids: CASSFSGRLLEQFF. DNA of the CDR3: TGTGCCAGCAGTTTTTCCGGGAGGTTGCTTGAGCAGTTCTTC.

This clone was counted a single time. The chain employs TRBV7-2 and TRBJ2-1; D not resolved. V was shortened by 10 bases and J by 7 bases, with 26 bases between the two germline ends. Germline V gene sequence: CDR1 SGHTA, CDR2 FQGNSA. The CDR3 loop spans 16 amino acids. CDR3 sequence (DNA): TGTGCCATCCCCGGCGGAGTAAACGACCTGGTAAATGAGCAGTTCTTC. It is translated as CAIPGGVNDLVNEQFF.

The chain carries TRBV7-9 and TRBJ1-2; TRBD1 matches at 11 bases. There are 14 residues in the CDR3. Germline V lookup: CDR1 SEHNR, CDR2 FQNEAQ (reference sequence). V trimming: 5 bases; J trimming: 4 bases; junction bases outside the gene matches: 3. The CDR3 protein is CASSTGQGGYGYTF. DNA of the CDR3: TGTGCCAGCAGCACGGGACAGGGGGGCTATGGCTACACCTTC.

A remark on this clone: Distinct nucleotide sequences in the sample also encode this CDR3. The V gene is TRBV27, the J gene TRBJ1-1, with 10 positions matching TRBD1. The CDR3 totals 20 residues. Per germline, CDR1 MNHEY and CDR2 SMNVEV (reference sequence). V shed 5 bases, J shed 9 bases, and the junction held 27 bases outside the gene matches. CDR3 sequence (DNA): TGTGCCAGCAGTGGCACGGGACAGGGGTTTGATTCGTCTTTAGTCCACAAAGCTTTCTTT. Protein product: CASSGTGQGFDSSLVHKAFF.

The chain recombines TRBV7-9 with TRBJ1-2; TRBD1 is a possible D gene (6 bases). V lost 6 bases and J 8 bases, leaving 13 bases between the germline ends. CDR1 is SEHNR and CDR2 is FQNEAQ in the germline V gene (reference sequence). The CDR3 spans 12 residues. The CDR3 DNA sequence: TGTGCCAGCAGAGGCGGGGGGCGAGGCTACACCTTC. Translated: CASRGGGRGYTF.

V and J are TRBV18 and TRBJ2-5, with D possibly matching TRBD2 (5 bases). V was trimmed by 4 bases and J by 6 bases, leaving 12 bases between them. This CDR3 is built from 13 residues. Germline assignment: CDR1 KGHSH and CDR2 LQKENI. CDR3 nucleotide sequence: TGTGCCAGCTCACGCGTGGAGGAGAAGACCCAGTACTTC. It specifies CASSRVEEKTQYF. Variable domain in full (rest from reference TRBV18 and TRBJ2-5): NAGVMQNPRHLVRRRGQEARLRCSPMKGHSHVYWYRQLPEEGLKFMVYLQKENIIDESGMPKERFSAEFPKEGPSILRIQQVVRGDSAAYFCASSRVEEKTQYFGPGTRLLVL.

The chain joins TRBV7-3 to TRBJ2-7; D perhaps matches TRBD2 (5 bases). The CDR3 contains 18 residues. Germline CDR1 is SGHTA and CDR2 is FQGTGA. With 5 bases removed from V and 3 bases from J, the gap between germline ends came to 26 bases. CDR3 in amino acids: CASSLDWRSLKLFYEQYF. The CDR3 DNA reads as TGTGCCAGCAGCCTGGATTGGAGGTCCCTGAAGCTTTTCTACGAGCAGTACTTC.

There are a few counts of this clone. The DNA of the CDR3 is TGTGCCAGCAGCCCTTCGGGGGGCGGGGGCGCGGTAGAAAAACTGTTTTTT. Its translation: CASSPSGGGGAVEKLFF. The V gene is TRBV5-6, the J gene TRBJ1-4; tentative D call: TRBD1 (6 bases). V shed 4 bases and J shed 8 bases, with 24 bases lying between them. CDR1 is SGHDT and CDR2 is YYEEEE in the germline V gene. The CDR3 sequence is 17 residues long.

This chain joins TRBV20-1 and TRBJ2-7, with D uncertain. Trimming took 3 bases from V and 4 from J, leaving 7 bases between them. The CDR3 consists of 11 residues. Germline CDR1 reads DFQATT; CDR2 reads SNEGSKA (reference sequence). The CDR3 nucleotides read TGCAGTGCTAGTGGCGGATACGAGCAGTACTTC. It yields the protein CSASGGYEQYF.

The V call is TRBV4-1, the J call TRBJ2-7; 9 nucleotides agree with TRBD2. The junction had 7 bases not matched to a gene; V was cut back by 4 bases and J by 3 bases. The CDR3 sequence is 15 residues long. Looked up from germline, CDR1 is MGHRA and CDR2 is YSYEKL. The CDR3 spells CASSRLLAGNYEQYF. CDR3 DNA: TGCGCCAGCAGCCGCCTGCTAGCGGGAAACTACGAGCAGTACTTC.